Sequencing of this T cell receptor (beta chain) was carried out in a study of cytomegalovirus exposure and HLA in healthy donors. Notes on the study in general: Highly shared variants forming one cluster were likely a sequencing artifact. A later analysis showed HLA-associated TCR beta chains outstripping equally common others in clonal expansion.

Primers included in the PCR were 60 Vbeta and 13 Jbeta primers. Method: immunoSEQ multiplex PCR; TCRdb's copy keeps in-frame clones and lacks some. The table shows some 120,000 clones, with just under 70% occurring only once. This clone was counted between two and nine times. As yet, its antigen is unknown. The CDR3 has 15 amino acids. Trimming pared 4 bases from V and 3 bases from J, leaving 15 bases between. CDR1 and CDR2 (germline): LNHDA, SQIVND (reference sequence). The TCR originated in a young man in good health and CMV-seropositive. The chain couples TRBV19 to TRBJ1-2; perhaps TRBD1 as D (6 bases). The sample consisted of PBMCs. The CDR3 here is CASSTSQGGDYGYTF. The CDR3 DNA follows: TGTGCCAGTAGTACCTCACAGGGAGGGGACTATGGCTACACCTTC.